These 32 T cell receptor beta chains came from one sample sequenced in a study of OX40 agonist ivuxolimab in advanced cancers. The assay was immunoSEQ multiplex PCR, and TCRdb's table has in-frame clones only and misses some. The sample carries some 70,000 clones, around 80% recorded once. This specimen was CD4+ or CD8+ T cells sorted from blood, taken in a trial of the OX40 agonist ivuxolimab. Source of these receptors: an adult with an advanced solid tumor such as melanoma, head and neck, liver or kidney cancer.

This chain uses TRBV27 with TRBJ2-7, with a tentative D call TRBD2 (6 bases). Between the trimmed V and J ends, which lost 4 bases and 0 bases, there was a span of 13 bases. This CDR3 has 15 amino acids. CDR1 and CDR2 from the germline V gene are MNHEY and SMNVEV (reference sequence). The CDR3 spells CASSWEVGASYEQYF. The DNA for the CDR3 is TGTGCCAGCAGTTGGGAGGTCGGGGCCTCCTACGAGCAGTACTTC.

The V and J genes are TRBV5-1 and TRBJ2-3; 10 nucleotides line up with TRBD2. This CDR3 is built from 15 residues. The V gene end was trimmed by 4 bases and the J gene end by 3 bases; junction bases not matched to a gene: 5. Germline lookup yields CDR1 SGHRS and CDR2 YFSETQ. CDR3 region: CASSLPSGGTDTQYF. The CDR3 DNA reads as TGCGCCAGCAGCCTCCCTAGCGGGGGAACAGATACGCAGTATTTT.

The rearrangement links TRBV4-1 to TRBJ2-1, with TRBD2 identical over 12 bases. This CDR3 has 17 amino acids. Germline CDR1 MGHRA, CDR2 YSYEKL. Trimming at V came to 3 bases and at J to 7 bases, leaving 10 bases not matched to a gene. The CDR3 DNA reads as TGCGCCAGCAGCCAGGAACCCGCTAGCGGGAGGGTAAATGAGCAGTTCTTC. It translates to CASSQEPASGRVNEQFF.

The V call is TRBV18, the J call TRBJ1-5; weak D call: TRBD1 (5 bases). V lost 6 bases and J 5 bases, leaving 14 bases between the germline ends. This CDR3 is 14 amino acids long. Germline V gene lookup returns CDR1 KGHSH and CDR2 LQKENI. DNA of the CDR3: TGTGCCAGCTCCCCAATTGACAGAGATCAGCCCCAGCATTTT. Its translation is CASSPIDRDQPQHF.

The CDR3 bases are TGTGCCAGCGGACAGTTTAATGAAAAACTGTTTTTT. Protein sequence: CASGQFNEKLFF. This chain connects TRBV27 to TRBJ1-4, with D perhaps matching TRBD1 (6 bases). The CDR3 spans 12 residues. The V gene's germline CDR1 is MNHEY and CDR2 SMNVEV (reference sequence). Trimming removed 8 bases from V and 4 bases from J, with 8 bases in between.

The rearrangement links TRBV27 to TRBJ2-3; D call uncertain. This CDR3 is built from 15 residues. Germline V gene lookup returns CDR1 MNHEY and CDR2 SMNVEV (reference sequence). V was shortened by 1 base and J by 0 bases, with 8 bases between the two germline ends. CDR3 region: CASSLFALSTDTQYF. In DNA, the CDR3 is TGTGCCAGCAGTTTATTCGCGCTGAGCACAGATACGCAGTATTTT.

Turning to this clone: A read error may account for a junction end that differs from germline. The chain has TRBV6-5 and TRBJ1-1; D is unclear. This CDR3 is built from 10 residues. Germline V CDR1 and CDR2: MNHEY, SVGAGI. This CDR3 is CASMGTETFF. As DNA, the CDR3 is TGTGCCAGCATGGGCACTGAAACTTTCTTT.

The CDR3 here is CASSLGLAGTDTQYF. CDR3 DNA: TGTGCCAGCTCCCTCGGACTAGCGGGGACAGATACGCAGTATTTT. The chain joins TRBV18 to TRBJ2-3; 12 positions agree with TRBD2. The CDR3 has 15 residues. After removal of 6 bases from V and 3 bases from J, the junction contained 4 bases not matched to a gene. The germline CDR1 and CDR2 sequences are KGHSH and LQKENI.

The J gene is TRBJ2-1, the V gene TRBV5-8; D gene uncertain. V was cut by 3 bases and J by 8 bases, with 15 bases left in between. The CDR3 sequence is 14 residues long. Germline CDR1 and CDR2: SGHTS and YDEGEE. CDR3 sequence reads: CASSYRLVDYEQFF. In nucleotides, the CDR3 is TGTGCCAGCAGCTACCGGCTAGTAGATTATGAGCAGTTCTTC.

V and J are TRBV19 and TRBJ1-5; unclear D gene. Germline CDR1 reads LNHDA; CDR2 reads SQIVND (reference sequence). This CDR3 is built from 13 residues. The V and J ends lost 10 bases and 3 bases respectively, with 13 bases between them. This chain's CDR3 is CAISHGLNQPQHF. In DNA form, the CDR3 reads TGTGCCATATCGCACGGTCTCAATCAGCCCCAGCATTTT. The complete variable domain, with remaining parts taken from reference TRBV19 and TRBJ1-5, reads DGGITQSPKYLFRKEGQNVTLSCEQNLNHDAMYWYRQDPGQGLRLIYYSQIVNDFQKGDIAEGYSVSREKKESFPLTVTSAQKNPTAFYLCAISHGLNQPQHFGDGTRLSIL.

This rearrangement joins TRBV7-6 to TRBJ2-7, with 9 bases that match TRBD2. The CDR3 totals 14 residues. Losses at the gene ends were 5 bases for V and 3 bases for J; bases not matched to a gene: 5. Germline CDR1 reads SGHVS; CDR2 reads FNYEAQ. The CDR3 reads CASSASGRIYEQYF. CDR3 coding DNA: TGTGCCAGCAGCGCGAGCGGGAGGATCTACGAGCAGTACTTC.

In this sample, this clone turned up once. The rearrangement links TRBV28 to TRBJ2-1; 9 bases agree with TRBD1. The V and J ends lost 6 bases and 4 bases, in that order; junction bases with no gene match: 7. Germline loops: CDR1 MDHEN, CDR2 SYDVKM. This CDR3 is 15 amino acids long. The CDR3 region has the DNA TGTGCCAGCAGCGAAACAGGGGGCTCTTACAATGAGCAGTTCTTC. It specifies CASSETGGSYNEQFF.

The J gene is TRBJ2-5, the V gene TRBV9; TRBD2 aligns across 7 bases. The junction had 5 bases not matched to a gene; V was cut back by 1 base and J by 2 bases. CDR1 is SGDLS and CDR2 is YYNGEE in the germline V gene. CDR3 size: 15 residues. DNA of the CDR3: TGTGCCAGCAGCGTATCTCCTAGCGGACAAGAGACCCAGTACTTC. Its translation is CASSVSPSGQETQYF.

V gene TRBV5-6 combines with J gene TRBJ2-3, with 8 bases matching TRBD1. V lost 6 bases and J lost 2; bases outside the gene matches: 14. Germline V gene lookup returns CDR1 SGHDT and CDR2 YYEEEE. The CDR3 extends over 17 amino acids. CDR3 bases: TGTGCCAGCAACTTACACCCGGGACAGGCATACACAGATACGCAGTATTTT. Translated: CASNLHPGQAYTDTQYF.

This sequence joins TRBV5-6 and TRBJ2-1, with D perhaps TRBD2 (5 bases). Germline V gene lookup returns CDR1 SGHDT and CDR2 YYEEEE. The CDR3 consists of 15 residues. V gave up 3 bases and J gave up 5 bases, with 15 bases separating them. CDR3 DNA sequence: TGTGCCAGCAGCTCCGCCGGGATTCTCAACAATGAGCAGTTCTTC. Amino acids: CASSSAGILNNEQFF.

Points on this clone: This same CDR3 is encoded by further DNA sequences in the sample. The CDR3 here is CSARPSYEQYF. The CDR3 DNA reads as TGCAGTGCTAGACCCTCCTACGAGCAGTACTTC. The genes are TRBV20-1 and TRBJ2-7; D not resolved. The germline CDR1 and CDR2 sequences are DFQATT and SNEGSKA (reference sequence). V was pared by 2 bases and J by 0 bases, with 2 bases between. The CDR3 extends over 11 amino acids.

The rearrangement links TRBV29-1 to TRBJ1-2; 7 bases fit TRBD1. V gave up 7 bases and J gave up 6 bases; unmatched junction bases: 14. This CDR3 is 14 amino acids long. The germline gives CDR1 SQVTM, CDR2 ANQGSEA. The CDR3 DNA follows: TGCAGCGCCATATGGACAGGAACGAGAGATGGCTACACCTTC. It encodes CSAIWTGTRDGYTF.

The chain combines TRBV28 with TRBJ1-5, with TRBD1 matching 11 bases. Trimming at V came to 1 base and at J to 0 bases, leaving 5 bases not matched to a gene. The germline V gene has CDR1 MDHEN and CDR2 SYDVKM. This CDR3 spans 18 amino acids. The CDR3 loop is CASSLSPGQGDSNQPQHF. CDR3 sequence (DNA): TGTGCCAGCAGTTTATCCCCGGGACAGGGGGATAGCAATCAGCCCCAGCATTTT.

V usage is TRBV13 and J usage is TRBJ1-5, with unresolved D. Germline assignment: CDR1 PRHDT and CDR2 FYEKMQ (reference sequence). This CDR3 has 14 amino acids. Deletions cut 5 bases from V and 3 bases from J, with 11 bases between. The CDR3 protein is CASSHRALNQPQHF. The CDR3 bases are TGTGCCAGCAGCCACCGGGCCCTCAATCAGCCCCAGCATTTT. Complete variable domain (other parts from reference TRBV13 and TRBJ1-5): AAGVIQSPRHLIKEKRETATLKCYPIPRHDTVYWYQQGPGQDPQFLISFYEKMQSDKGSIPDRFSAQQFSDYHSELNMSSLELGDSALYFCASSHRALNQPQHFGDGTRLSIL.

The chain combines TRBV9 with TRBJ2-5; D is uncertain. The CDR3 runs 13 residues. In germline, CDR1 is SGDLS, CDR2 YYNGEE. Trimming removed 0 bases at V and 7 bases at J, with 10 bases between. The CDR3 reads CASSVELMGTQYF. The CDR3 nucleotides are TGTGCCAGCAGCGTAGAGCTTATGGGGACCCAGTACTTC.

The chain links TRBV5-4 to TRBJ2-3; D remains ambiguous. CDR3 length: 14 amino acids. Germline CDR1 reads SGHNT; CDR2 reads YYREEE (reference sequence). V lost 0 bases to trimming and J lost 1 base, with 6 bases between them. CDR3 region: CASSLGGGTDTQYF. The CDR3 nucleotides are TGTGCCAGCAGCTTGGGTGGAGGCACAGATACGCAGTATTTT.

The genes are TRBV30 and TRBJ2-7; 9 positions match TRBD2. This CDR3 is 19 amino acids long. Germline lookup yields CDR1 GTSNPN and CDR2 SVGIG (reference sequence). V dropped 4 bases and J dropped 5; count of bases not matched to a gene: 24. The CDR3 DNA is TGTGCCTGGATCCTATTCTTCGGGGCGGGAGGGCTGAGTTGCGACGAGCAGTACTTC. As protein: CAWILFFGAGGLSCDEQYF.

V usage is TRBV18 and J usage is TRBJ2-7; 10 nucleotides agree with TRBD2. After removal of 2 bases from V and 5 bases from J, the junction contained 6 bases not matched to a gene. The CDR3 runs 15 residues. The germline V gene has CDR1 KGHSH and CDR2 LQKENI. The CDR3 bases are TGTGCCAGCTCACCAGGCCTAGCGGGAGCAGACGAGCAGTACTTC. It is translated as CASSPGLAGADEQYF.

The chain uses TRBV7-6 and TRBJ2-5, with D possibly TRBD1 on 5 matching bases. V gave up 0 bases and J gave up 1 base, with 9 bases separating them. The CDR3 spans 15 residues. Germline assignment: CDR1 SGHVS and CDR2 FNYEAQ. DNA for the CDR3: TGTGCCAGCAGCTTAGCGGCAGGGCGCCAAGAGACCCAGTACTTC. The encoded protein is CASSLAAGRQETQYF.

The chain carries TRBV6-5 and TRBJ2-5; 7 nucleotides agree with TRBD1. This CDR3 has 15 residues. V gave up 6 bases and J gave up 0 bases; unmatched junction bases: 7. Germline V gene sequence: CDR1 MNHEY, CDR2 SVGAGI. This chain's CDR3 is CASRRQGNHQETQYF. CDR3 coding DNA: TGTGCCAGCAGGCGACAGGGTAACCACCAAGAGACCCAGTACTTC.

The CDR3 is CASSPQEGVGQYF. CDR3 in DNA: TGTGCCAGCAGCCCTCAGGAGGGGGTTGGGCAGTATTTT. The chain carries TRBV9 and TRBJ2-3, with D perhaps TRBD1 or TRBD2 (6 bases each). Trimming pared 4 bases from V and 11 bases from J, leaving 17 bases between. The CDR3 runs to 13 residues. CDR1 is SGDLS and CDR2 is YYNGEE in the germline V gene.

This chain connects TRBV7-7 to TRBJ2-7; 10 bases match TRBD2. J lost 2 bases, V lost 1 base, and 11 bases had no gene match. Germline V gives CDR1 SSHAT, CDR2 FNYEAQ (reference sequence). This CDR3 spans 18 amino acids. CDR3 nucleotide sequence: TGTGCCAGCAGCTTAGATCGGCCCCTAGCGGGAGTAACCTACGAGCAGTACTTC. The encoded protein is CASSLDRPLAGVTYEQYF.

The genes are TRBV2 and TRBJ2-7, with 9 bases fitting TRBD2. This CDR3 has 14 amino acids. V gave up 6 bases and J gave up 4 bases; unmatched junction bases: 7. Germline V gives CDR1 SNHLY, CDR2 FYNNEI. CDR3 residues: CASSPTSGSYEQYF. The CDR3 nucleotides are TGTGCCAGCAGCCCGACTAGCGGCTCTTACGAGCAGTACTTC.

This clone was observed a handful of times. The chain uses TRBV4-1 and TRBJ2-2; D gene ambiguous. V lost 3 bases and J lost 4, with 18 bases in between. The V gene's germline CDR1 is MGHRA and CDR2 YSYEKL. The CDR3 is 17 amino acids. Written as DNA, the CDR3 is TGCGCCAGCAGCCAGGTCATTCTAGGGCCGGCCACCGGGGAGCTGTTTTTT. This codes for CASSQVILGPATGELFF.

The chain joins TRBV10-3 to TRBJ2-7; 9 bases are a match to TRBD1. Germline V gene data show CDR1 as ENHRY and CDR2 as SYGVKD. This CDR3 has 18 amino acids. V lost 4 bases and J lost 3; bases outside the gene matches: 16. The CDR3 nucleotides read TGTGCCATCAGTGGAGGGTGGGACAGGGTCTTGCTTGACTACGAGCAGTACTTC. It yields the protein CAISGGWDRVLLDYEQYF.

The genes are TRBV5-1 and TRBJ2-7; 10 positions match TRBD1. CDR3 size: 16 residues. Germline CDR1 is SGHRS and CDR2 is YFSETQ. V dropped 0 bases and J dropped 1; count of bases not matched to a gene: 4. Written as DNA, the CDR3 is TGCGCCAGCAGCTTGGCCGGGACAGGGGCATCCTACGAGCAGTACTTC. This codes for CASSLAGTGASYEQYF.

The chain's CDR3 is CASSQDRTDTQYF. The CDR3 coding sequence is TGTGCCAGCAGCCAAGACCGAACAGATACGCAGTATTTT. V usage is TRBV14 and J usage is TRBJ2-3; no definite D call. The CDR3 has 13 amino acids. Germline V CDR1 and CDR2: SGHDN, FVKESK. V gave up 0 bases and J gave up 3 bases, with 4 bases separating them. The variable domain in full, with the rest retrieved from reference TRBV14 and TRBJ2-3, is EAGVTQFPSHSVIEKGQTVTLRCDPISGHDNLYWYRRVMGKEIKFLLHFVKESKQDESGMPNNRFLAERTGGTYSTLKVQPAELEDSGVYFCASSQDRTDTQYFGPGTRLTVL.